One T cell receptor (beta chain) is described in this entry. Its antigen is not known. In making TCR cDNA, 5'RACE template switching added a universal primer site and UMIs to it. TCRdb reprocessed the 5' RACE reads via MiXCR and lists one record per CDR3 protein. Found here are roughly 250,000 distinct CDR3 sequences, roughly 13% of them singletons; the top ten hold 0.5% to 0.6%. V lost 5 bases and J lost 7, with 12 bases in between. The length of the CDR3 is 13 residues. Per the germline V gene, CDR1 is DFQATT and CDR2 is SNEGSKA (reference sequence). These data belong to a study of T cells after yellow fever vaccination. General study points: There was a small share of clonotypes that showed up in both the CD4 and CD8 compartments.

This TCR derives from a young man who received the YFV17D yellow fever vaccine. Source: CD4+ T cells sorted from PBMCs, taken 45 days after the yellow fever booster vaccination. This chain connects TRBV20-1 to TRBJ1-6; D remains ambiguous. This CDR3 reads CSAYTAENSPLHF. DNA for the CDR3: TGCAGTGCTTACACCGCTGAAAATTCACCCCTCCACTTT.